A single sample gave rise to the 9 T cell receptor beta chains below, sequenced in a study of T cell changes during pregnancy in multiple sclerosis. Produced via immunoSEQ multiplex PCR; TCRdb's table is partial and in-frame only. The table lists approximately 52,000 clones, 85% to 95% of them singletons. The sample here was CD4+ T cells from peripheral blood mononuclear cells, taken in the third trimester of pregnancy. The receptors shown here come from a female donor with multiple sclerosis, enrolled in a pregnancy study.

The rearrangement links TRBV4-2 to TRBJ2-2, with TRBD2 matching 8 bases. J lost 6 bases, V lost 0 bases, and 0 bases had no gene match. The germline CDR1 and CDR2 sequences are LGHNA and YNFKEQ. CDR3 length: 14 amino acids. The CDR3 nucleotides read TGTGCCAGCAGCCAAGAACTAGCGGCCGGGGAGCTGTTTTTT. It yields the protein CASSQELAAGELFF.

The V and J genes are TRBV4-2 and TRBJ1-2, with D tentatively TRBD1 (6 bases). Trimming stripped 0 bases from V and 4 bases from J, with 9 bases between. From germline, CDR1 is LGHNA and CDR2 YNFKEQ. The CDR3 covers 14 residues. Here the CDR3 reads CASSQDRTAYGYTF. The CDR3 DNA follows: TGTGCCAGCAGCCAAGATAGGACAGCCTATGGCTACACCTTC.

The chain has TRBV13 and TRBJ2-1; D perhaps matches TRBD2 (6 bases). Germline-derived CDR1 and CDR2 are PRHDT and FYEKMQ (reference sequence). The V end lost 3 bases, the J end lost 5 bases, and 8 bases lay between the germline ends. The CDR3 is 13 amino acids. In DNA form, the CDR3 reads TGTGCCAGCAGCTTGACGGGAGACAATGAGCAGTTCTTC. Protein sequence: CASSLTGDNEQFF.

The rearrangement uses TRBV11-2 and TRBJ2-7; D not resolved. V was cut by 1 base and J by 2 bases, with 12 bases left in between. Germline CDR1 reads SGHAT; CDR2 reads FQNNGV. The CDR3 extends over 15 amino acids. Here the CDR3 DNA reads TGTGCCAGCAGCTTAGGTCGAGGAGCTCCCTACGAGCAGTACTTC. This sequence encodes CASSLGRGAPYEQYF.

This chain joins TRBV7-9 and TRBJ2-7, with 7 nucleotides matching TRBD1. Trimming took 1 base from V and 9 from J; bases not matched to a gene: 6. Germline V gene lookup returns CDR1 SEHNR and CDR2 FQNEAQ (reference sequence). This CDR3 spans 13 amino acids. CDR3 amino acids: CASSLETGWRQYF. The CDR3 DNA reads as TGTGCCAGCAGCTTAGAGACAGGGTGGCGGCAGTACTTC.

A single count supports this clone. The chain couples TRBV25-1 to TRBJ1-3; 10 bases map to TRBD1. Germline-derived CDR1 and CDR2 are MGHDK and SYGVNS. The trim removed 4 bases at V and 3 bases at J, leaving 6 bases unmatched. The CDR3 loop spans 16 amino acids. CDR3: CASSGGQGRGGNTIYF. The CDR3 DNA sequence: TGTGCCAGCAGTGGGGGACAGGGGAGAGGTGGAAACACCATATATTTT.

The chain is built from TRBV19 and TRBJ1-2, with D perhaps matching TRBD1 (5 bases). The CDR3 is 13 residues long. Germline values: CDR1 LNHDA, CDR2 SQIVND (reference sequence). Trimming left V 4 bases short and J 3 bases short, with 9 bases between. CDR3 sequence: CASSNRLDYGYTF. CDR3 nucleotide sequence: TGTGCCAGTAGTAACAGGTTGGACTATGGCTACACCTTC.

V gene TRBV25-1 combines with J gene TRBJ2-2, with D possibly being TRBD2 (5 bases). Germline V lookup: CDR1 MGHDK, CDR2 SYGVNS. The CDR3 has 15 amino acids. Trimming removed 3 bases from V and 2 bases from J, with 10 bases in between. The CDR3 is CASSDPGRNTGELFF. CDR3 DNA sequence: TGTGCCAGCAGTGATCCGGGGAGAAACACCGGGGAGCTGTTTTTT.

This chain links TRBV5-1 with TRBJ1-2; 11 positions agree with TRBD1. Germline lookup yields CDR1 SGHRS and CDR2 YFSETQ. The V gene end was trimmed by 0 bases and the J gene end by 5 bases; junction bases not matched to a gene: 3. CDR3 length equals 15 residues. The CDR3 DNA reads TGCGCCAGCAGCTTGGGGGACAGGGGGTTGTATGGCTACACCTTC. This encodes CASSLGDRGLYGYTF.